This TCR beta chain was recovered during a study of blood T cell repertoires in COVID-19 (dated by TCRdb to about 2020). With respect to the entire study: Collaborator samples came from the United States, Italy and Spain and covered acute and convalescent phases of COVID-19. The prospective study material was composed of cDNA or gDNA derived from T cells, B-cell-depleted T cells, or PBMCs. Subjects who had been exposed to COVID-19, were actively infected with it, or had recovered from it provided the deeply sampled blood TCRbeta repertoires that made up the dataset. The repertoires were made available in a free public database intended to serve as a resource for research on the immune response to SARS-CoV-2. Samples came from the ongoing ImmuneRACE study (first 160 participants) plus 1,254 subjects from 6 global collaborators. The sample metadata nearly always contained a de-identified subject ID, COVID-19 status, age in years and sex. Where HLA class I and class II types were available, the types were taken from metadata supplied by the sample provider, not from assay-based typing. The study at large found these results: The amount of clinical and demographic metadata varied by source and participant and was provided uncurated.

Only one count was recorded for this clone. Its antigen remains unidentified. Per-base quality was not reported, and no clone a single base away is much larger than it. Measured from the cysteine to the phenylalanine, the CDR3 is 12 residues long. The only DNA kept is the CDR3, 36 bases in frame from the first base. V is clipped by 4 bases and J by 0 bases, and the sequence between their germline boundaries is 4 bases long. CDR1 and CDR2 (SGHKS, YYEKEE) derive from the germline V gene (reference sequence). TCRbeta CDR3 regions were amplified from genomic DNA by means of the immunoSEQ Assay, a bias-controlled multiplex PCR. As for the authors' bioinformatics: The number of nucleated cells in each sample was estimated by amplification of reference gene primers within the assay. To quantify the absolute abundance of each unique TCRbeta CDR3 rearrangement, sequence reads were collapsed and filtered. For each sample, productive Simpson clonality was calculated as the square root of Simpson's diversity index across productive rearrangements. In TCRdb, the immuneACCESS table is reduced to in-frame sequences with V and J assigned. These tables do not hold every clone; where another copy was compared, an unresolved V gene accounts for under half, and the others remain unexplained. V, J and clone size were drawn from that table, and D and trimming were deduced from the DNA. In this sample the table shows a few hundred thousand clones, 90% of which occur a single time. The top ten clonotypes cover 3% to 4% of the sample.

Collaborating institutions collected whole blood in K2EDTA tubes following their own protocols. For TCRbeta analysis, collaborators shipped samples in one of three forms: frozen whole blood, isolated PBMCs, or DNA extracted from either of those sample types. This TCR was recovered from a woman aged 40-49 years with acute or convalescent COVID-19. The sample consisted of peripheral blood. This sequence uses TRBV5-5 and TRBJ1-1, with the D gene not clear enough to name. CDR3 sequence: CASSLLNTEAFF. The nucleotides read TGTGCCAGCAGCCTACTGAACACTGAAGCTTTCTTT. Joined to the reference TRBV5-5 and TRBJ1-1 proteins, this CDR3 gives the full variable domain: DAGVTQSPTHLIKTRGQQVTLRCSPISGHKSVSWYQQVLGQGPQFIFQYYEKEERGRGNFPDRFSARQFPNYSSELNVNALLLGDSALYLCASSLLNTEAFFGQGTRLTVV.